These 22 T cell receptor beta chains came from one sample sequenced in a study of blood T cell repertoires in COVID-19. Sequencing was performed with immunoSEQ multiplex PCR; in TCRdb, only in-frame clones are kept and a portion is missing. The data hold over 65,000 clones, with 80% to 85% observed a single time. The sample consisted of peripheral blood. The receptors were gathered from a man older than 75 with acute or convalescent COVID-19.

The gene calls are TRBV5-1 and TRBJ2-3, with a weak D call TRBD2 (6 bases). V lost 2 bases, J lost 3 bases, and 13 bases lay in between. Germline values: CDR1 SGHRS, CDR2 YFSETQ. CDR3 length equals 15 residues. CDR3 region: CASSFGGSGTDTQYF. As DNA, the CDR3 is TGCGCCAGCAGCTTTGGTGGTAGCGGTACAGATACGCAGTATTTT.

This clone was recorded once. The chain couples TRBV5-4 to TRBJ2-1; D gene uncertain. Trimming stripped 4 bases from V and 7 bases from J, with 6 bases between. This CDR3 has 11 amino acids. Germline V gives CDR1 SGHNT, CDR2 YYREEE (reference sequence). CDR3 region: CASSVANEQFF. The CDR3 DNA follows: TGTGCCAGCAGCGTAGCTAATGAGCAGTTCTTC.

This clone was counted ten times or more. V usage is TRBV6-1 and J usage is TRBJ1-5, with D possibly TRBD1 on 6 matching bases. V lost 1 base and J 0 bases, leaving 19 bases between the germline ends. The CDR3 contains 19 residues. CDR1 is MNHNS, CDR2 SASEGT, per germline. In DNA, the CDR3 is TGTGCCAGCAGTGAAGTCCTTGGAACAGGGAGACTTAGCAATCAGCCCCAGCATTTT. Amino acids: CASSEVLGTGRLSNQPQHF.

This clone occurred a few times. The chain carries TRBV24-1 and TRBJ2-3, with D possibly TRBD1 on 5 matching bases. Per the germline V gene, CDR1 is KGHDR and CDR2 is SFDVKD. V was shortened by 5 bases and J by 4 bases, with 12 bases between the two germline ends. The CDR3 covers 14 residues. CDR3 sequence: CATSATGFPDTQYF. The CDR3 nucleotides read TGTGCCACCAGTGCCACAGGTTTCCCAGATACGCAGTATTTT.

The CDR3 bases are TGCGCCAGCAGCCTCGCGGTGGGGACACTTCAGTACTTC. Translated: CASSLAVGTLQYF. This chain joins TRBV5-1 and TRBJ2-7; D perhaps matches TRBD1 (6 bases). Looked up from germline, CDR1 is SGHRS and CDR2 is YFSETQ. V was trimmed by 4 bases and J by 10 bases, leaving 18 bases between them. The CDR3 extends over 13 amino acids.

J is TRBJ2-7 and V is TRBV19; D remains ambiguous. Per the germline V gene, CDR1 is LNHDA and CDR2 is SQIVND (reference sequence). The V end was cut by 4 bases, the J end by 2 bases, with 12 bases between. The CDR3 spans 14 residues. In DNA form, the CDR3 reads TGTGCCAGTAGTAGGGCTTTAAACACCTACGAGCAGTACTTC. Translation: CASSRALNTYEQYF.

A word on this clone: It is unclear where the CDR3 begins or ends on the DNA, so no DNA is shown, and the CDR3 is as TCRdb lists it. This chain uses TRBV12-3 or TRBV12-4 with TRBJ1-4; the table's D call, TRBD1, was not checked against the DNA. Inclusive of both ends, the CDR3 amounts to 13 amino acids. The CDR3 region is CASSLSRWGQGIF.

V and J are TRBV4-1 and TRBJ2-7; a weak D match, TRBD1 (6 bases). Trimming removed 0 bases at V and 2 bases at J, with 14 bases between. The CDR3 spans 16 residues. Germline CDR1 reads MGHRA; CDR2 reads YSYEKL. DNA for the CDR3: TGCGCCAGCAGCCAAGAGGCAGGGGTTGCCACCTACGAGCAGTACTTC. The encoded protein is CASSQEAGVATYEQYF.

Only a few counts were recorded for this clone. In DNA form, the CDR3 reads TGCGCCAGCATGGAGGGCGGCACTGAAGCTTTCTTT. As protein: CASMEGGTEAFF. The chain has TRBV5-1 and TRBJ1-1; D unclear. The germline CDR1 and CDR2 sequences are SGHRS and YFSETQ. The CDR3 is 12 residues long. V lost 6 bases to trimming and J lost 4 bases, with 10 bases between them.

The CDR3 sequence: CASSPQGAQETQYF. The CDR3 DNA follows: TGTGCCAGCAGTCCGCAGGGGGCACAAGAGACCCAGTACTTC. The rearrangement joins TRBV27 to TRBJ2-5, with 8 bases matching TRBD1. This CDR3 has 14 amino acids. Germline CDR1 MNHEY, CDR2 SMNVEV (reference sequence). The ends lost 5 bases at V and 2 bases at J; junction bases unmatched: 4.

This chain connects TRBV7-2 to TRBJ1-2; 7 nucleotides line up with TRBD1. The CDR3 totals 16 residues. Germline values: CDR1 SGHTA, CDR2 FQGNSA. The V segment lost 1 base and the J segment 0 bases; nucleotides outside the gene matches: 5. The CDR3 DNA sequence: TGTGCCAGCAGCTTAGATCCGGGACAGACTAACTATGGCTACACCTTC. Amino acids: CASSLDPGQTNYGYTF.

Concerning this clone itself: An end of the junction does not agree with germline; a read error may underlie this. This chain uses TRBV29-1 with TRBJ2-7, with a possible D match to TRBD1 (5 bases). Per germline, CDR1 SQVTM and CDR2 ANQGSEA. The CDR3 is 13 amino acids. The CDR3 DNA follows: TGCAGCGTCACCAACAGGTACTCCCACGAGCAGTACTTC. It codes for CSVTNRYSHEQYF.

This clone was detected a few times. Other DNA variants within this sample encode the same CDR3. The CDR3 spells CASSPGTSGYNEQFF. CDR3 bases: TGTGCCAGCTCACCAGGGACTAGCGGTTACAATGAGCAGTTCTTC. The V call is TRBV18, the J call TRBJ2-1; TRBD2 matches 11 bases. The V gene's germline CDR1 is KGHSH and CDR2 LQKENI. J gave up 4 bases and V 2 bases, and 1 base lay outside the gene matches. CDR3 length equals 15 residues.

This clone has just one count. A junction boundary mismatches the germline segment, possibly from a read error. The chain carries TRBV7-7 and TRBJ2-5; TRBD2 agrees at 8 bases. The CDR3 consists of 15 residues. Per germline, CDR1 SSHAT and CDR2 FNYEAQ (reference sequence). The CDR3 loop reads CASSLTSGPTETQYF. The CDR3 bases are TGTGCTAGCAGCTTAACTAGCGGACCGACGGAGACCCAGTACTTC.

The chain links TRBV28 to TRBJ2-3; D is unresolved. The germline V gene has CDR1 MDHEN and CDR2 SYDVKM. This CDR3 has 12 amino acids. V gave up 3 bases and J gave up 6 bases, with 7 bases separating them. The CDR3 region is CASSFVEDTQYF. The CDR3 region has the DNA TGTGCCAGCAGTTTTGTGGAGGATACGCAGTATTTT.

J is TRBJ2-7 and V is TRBV2, with 8 bases lining up with TRBD2. Germline V gives CDR1 SNHLY, CDR2 FYNNEI. The CDR3 length is 15 residues. The V and J ends lost 6 bases and 6 bases, in that order; junction bases with no gene match: 13. CDR3: CASSQQGAGVTEQYF. The CDR3 bases are TGTGCCAGCAGCCAACAGGGAGCGGGAGTCACCGAGCAGTACTTC.

V usage is TRBV12-3 or TRBV12-4 and J usage is TRBJ2-2; D call uncertain. The CDR3 loop spans 13 amino acids. V lost 3 bases and J lost 5, with 7 bases in between. The CDR3 reads CASSFGLTGELFF. In nucleotides, the CDR3 is TGTGCCAGCAGTTTTGGGCTAACCGGGGAGCTGTTTTTT.

The chain joins TRBV18 to TRBJ1-2, with D uncertain. V was clipped by 3 bases and J by 8 bases, with 13 bases between them. CDR1 KGHSH and CDR2 LQKENI come from the germline V gene. This CDR3 has 13 residues. The CDR3 region is CASSPSDTGGYTF. CDR3 bases: TGTGCCAGCTCACCTTCTGACACGGGGGGCTACACCTTC.

This clone was recorded only once. DNA of the CDR3: TGCAGTGCTAGTGCTAGCGGGAGTTCGGGAACCGGGGAGCTGTTTTTT. It translates to CSASASGSSGTGELFF. The gene calls are TRBV20-1 and TRBJ2-2; 10 bases are shared with TRBD2. The germline V gene has CDR1 DFQATT and CDR2 SNEGSKA (reference sequence). Trimming cost V 3 bases and J 5 bases; bases outside gene matches: 9. CDR3 length: 16 residues.

This clone was recorded only once. This sequence joins TRBV5-6 and TRBJ1-4, with 9 bases that match TRBD1. J was trimmed by 7 bases and V by 4 bases; bases with no gene match: 5. Germline lookup yields CDR1 SGHDT and CDR2 YYEEEE. The CDR3 sequence is 14 residues long. The CDR3 loop is CASSIQGAGEKLFF. The CDR3, as DNA: TGTGCCAGCAGCATACAGGGGGCGGGTGAAAAACTGTTTTTT.

The J gene is TRBJ1-6, the V gene TRBV18; 10 nucleotides line up with TRBD1. V dropped 3 bases and J dropped 7; count of bases not matched to a gene: 0. Germline V CDR1 and CDR2: KGHSH, LQKENI. The CDR3 is 14 amino acids. CDR3 protein: CASSPDRGNSPLHF. The CDR3, as DNA: TGTGCCAGCTCACCGGACAGGGGGAATTCACCCCTCCACTTT.

The chain combines TRBV24-1 with TRBJ2-5; TRBD1 agrees at 7 bases. Germline CDR1 reads KGHDR; CDR2 reads SFDVKD. After removal of 7 bases from V and 3 bases from J, the junction contained 7 bases not matched to a gene. The CDR3 has 14 amino acids. The CDR3 loop is CATSDTGAKETQYF. CDR3 in DNA: TGTGCCACCAGCGACACAGGGGCCAAAGAGACCCAGTACTTC.